The next 22 T cell receptor beta chains were all read from a single sample in a study of a mutant IDH1 vaccine in newly diagnosed glioma (dated by TCRdb to 2020 to 2023). Libraries were built with the immunoSEQ multiplex PCR assay. TCRdb mirrors the immuneACCESS table, restricted to in-frame sequences. Some clones are absent from its copies; in checked studies, under half trace to an unresolved V gene, and the reason for the others is unknown. The sample includes about 40,000 clones, with 90% to 95% observed a single time. The ten largest clones capture roughly 2.6% of the sample. The time point label here, explained by the study, means: week 5, during vaccination. Every vaccine dose consisted of 300 ug of a 20-mer mutant IDH1 peptide in Montanide, administered subcutaneously together with topical imiquimod. Antigen specificity for these receptors is unknown. The sample was PBMCs, taken from a glioma patient whose treatment included an IDH1 peptide vaccine. The source is a man aged 45 to 65 with glioma.

DNA of the CDR3: TGTGCCAGCAGCCCCACCGGGACAGGGATTGGCTACACCTTC. Encoded protein: CASSPTGTGIGYTF. The V and J genes are TRBV7-8 and TRBJ1-2, with 9 bases lining up with TRBD1. Germline CDR1 and CDR2: SGHVS and FQNEAQ. This CDR3 comprises 14 residues. After removal of 5 bases from V and 7 bases from J, the junction contained 8 bases not matched to a gene.

The chain combines TRBV4-1 with TRBJ2-7; TRBD2 matches 7 bases. The CDR3 is 17 residues long. The V gene's germline CDR1 is MGHRA and CDR2 YSYEKL. V lost 2 bases and J lost 4; bases outside the gene matches: 14. Here the CDR3 DNA reads TGCGCCAGCAGCCAACTGGGGGGGGAAGTGGTGAGGTACGAGCAGTACTTC. Translation gives CASSQLGGEVVRYEQYF.

The chain uses TRBV9 and TRBJ2-3; D not resolved. The V end lost 0 bases, the J end lost 3 bases, and 5 bases lay between the germline ends. Looked up from germline, CDR1 is SGDLS and CDR2 is YYNGEE. This CDR3 has 13 residues. In DNA form, the CDR3 reads TGTGCCAGCAGCGTAGCTTTGACAGATACGCAGTATTTT. Protein product: CASSVALTDTQYF.

The rearrangement joins TRBV4-1 to TRBJ1-1; unclear D gene. Germline V lookup: CDR1 MGHRA, CDR2 YSYEKL. The V end lost 2 bases, the J end lost 6 bases, and 7 bases lay between the germline ends. The CDR3 runs to 12 residues. The CDR3 DNA sequence: TGCGCCAGCAGCCAACTCGACTCTGAAGCTTTCTTT. As protein: CASSQLDSEAFF.

The chain carries TRBV2 and TRBJ2-3; 8 nucleotides align to TRBD1. The V and J ends lost 7 bases and 2 bases, in that order; junction bases with no gene match: 2. Germline assignment: CDR1 SNHLY and CDR2 FYNNEI. The CDR3 covers 13 residues. The CDR3 loop reads CASNRGDTDTQYF. For the CDR3, the DNA is TGTGCCAGCAACAGGGGGGACACAGATACGCAGTATTTT.

This rearrangement joins TRBV2 to TRBJ2-4; maybe TRBD1 (5 bases). Germline V gives CDR1 SNHLY, CDR2 FYNNEI. The V and J ends lost 6 bases and 0 bases respectively, with 12 bases between them. The CDR3 has 15 residues. In DNA form, the CDR3 reads TGTGCCAGCAGCGATAGACAGAAAGCCAAAAACATTCAGTACTTC. Its translation: CASSDRQKAKNIQYF.

The V and J genes are TRBV5-1 and TRBJ2-1; maybe TRBD2 (5 bases). This CDR3 is built from 14 residues. V was pared by 5 bases and J by 6 bases, with 15 bases between. The germline gives CDR1 SGHRS, CDR2 YFSETQ. CDR3 amino acids: CASRRIPGGNEQFF. In nucleotides, the CDR3 is TGCGCCAGCAGGAGGATCCCCGGAGGCAATGAGCAGTTCTTC.

This sequence joins TRBV28 and TRBJ1-2; the D is unclear. V dropped 10 bases and J dropped 8 bases, with 20 bases sitting between them. Germline V gene lookup returns CDR1 MDHEN and CDR2 SYDVKM. The CDR3 is made up of 13 amino acids. As DNA, the CDR3 is TGTGCCACACACTTTGCGCGGTCGGGGGGCTACACCTTC. Its translation: CATHFARSGGYTF.

The chain has TRBV9 and TRBJ1-6; D might be TRBD1 (6 bases). Germline values: CDR1 SGDLS, CDR2 YYNGEE. Trimming took 1 base from V and 10 from J, leaving 9 bases between them. This CDR3 region has 13 residues. This CDR3 reads CASSVYRDSPLHF. The CDR3 nucleotides are TGTGCCAGCAGCGTATACAGGGACTCACCCCTCCACTTT.

V and J are TRBV5-4 and TRBJ2-7, with 8 bases aligning to TRBD1. The CDR3 loop spans 14 amino acids. V was pared by 4 bases and J by 3 bases, with 6 bases of the junction left unmatched. CDR1 and CDR2 from the germline V gene are SGHNT and YYREEE (reference sequence). The CDR3 loop is CASSLTGGLYEQYF. The CDR3 nucleotides are TGTGCCAGCAGCCTAACAGGGGGTCTCTACGAGCAGTACTTC.

As regards this clone: At one end, the junction sequence differs from germline, possibly due to a read error. In nucleotides, the CDR3 is TGTGCCAGCAGCAACGACAGGACGGGCTTC. Translated: CASSNDRTGF. The chain uses TRBV5-5 and TRBJ1-2; D may be TRBD1 (6 bases). The CDR3 totals 10 residues. Germline V gene sequence: CDR1 SGHKS, CDR2 YYEKEE (reference sequence).

The genes are TRBV10-1 and TRBJ2-2; 7 bases line up with TRBD2. The CDR3 loop spans 19 amino acids. Germline loops: CDR1 WNHNN, CDR2 SYGVQD (reference sequence). The V gene end was trimmed by 5 bases and the J gene end by 3 bases; junction bases not matched to a gene: 18. CDR3 sequence reads: CASSRPPRKKGGDTGELFF. In DNA form, the CDR3 reads TGCGCCAGCAGTCGCCCCCCGCGTAAAAAGGGAGGGGACACCGGGGAGCTGTTTTTT.

This clone has just one count. The rearrangement uses TRBV10-1 and TRBJ2-3; a weak D match, TRBD2 (6 bases). The germline V gene has CDR1 WNHNN and CDR2 SYGVQD (reference sequence). Trimming stripped 5 bases from V and 0 bases from J, with 9 bases between. The CDR3 has 14 amino acids. The CDR3 DNA sequence: TGCGCCAGCAGTCATGGGGGGAGCACAGATACGCAGTATTTT. Residues: CASSHGGSTDTQYF.

The chain joins TRBV28 to TRBJ1-4; 7 nucleotides match TRBD1. The V segment lost 3 bases and the J segment 0 bases; nucleotides outside the gene matches: 1. CDR1 and CDR2 (germline): MDHEN, SYDVKM. This CDR3 spans 15 amino acids. The chain's CDR3 is CASSFTGATNEKLFF. The CDR3 DNA is TGTGCCAGCAGTTTCACAGGGGCAACTAATGAAAAACTGTTTTTT.

The chain joins TRBV2 to TRBJ2-5; D tentatively fits TRBD1 or TRBD2 (5 bases each). In germline, CDR1 is SNHLY, CDR2 FYNNEI. V gave up 8 bases and J gave up 0 bases, with 13 bases separating them. The CDR3 sequence is 14 residues long. CDR3 in amino acids: CASGDGRYQETQYF. For the CDR3, the DNA is TGTGCCAGCGGGGACGGACGGTACCAAGAGACCCAGTACTTC. Using reference TRBV2 and TRBJ2-5 for the parts outside the CDR3, the full variable domain is EPEVTQTPSHQVTQMGQEVILRCVPISNHLYFYWYRQILGQKVEFLVSFYNNEISEKSEIFDDQFSVERPDGSNFTLKIRSTKLEDSAMYFCASGDGRYQETQYFGPGTRLLVL.

CDR3: CASSLEGFGELFF. The CDR3 bases are TGTGCCAGCAGCTTGGAGGGTTTCGGGGAGCTGTTTTTT. This chain joins TRBV5-6 and TRBJ2-2, with D hard to call. Trimming pared 0 bases from V and 7 bases from J, leaving 7 bases between. The CDR3 is made up of 13 amino acids. Per the germline V gene, CDR1 is SGHDT and CDR2 is YYEEEE.

This sequence joins TRBV28 and TRBJ2-7; weak D call: TRBD2 (7 bases). This CDR3 has 14 residues. V shed 6 bases and J shed 3 bases, with 15 bases lying between them. Germline V CDR1 and CDR2: MDHEN, SYDVKM. The CDR3 here is CASRVGGTNYEQYF. The CDR3, as DNA: TGTGCCAGCAGGGTCGGGGGGACAAACTACGAGCAGTACTTC.

The V and J genes are TRBV19 and TRBJ1-5, with D perhaps matching TRBD1 (6 bases). Germline V gene lookup returns CDR1 LNHDA and CDR2 SQIVND (reference sequence). This CDR3 has 14 residues. V was clipped by 4 bases and J by 3 bases, with 10 bases between them. The CDR3 region has the DNA TGTGCCAGTAGTAACCGGGACACCAATCAGCCCCAGCATTTT. Amino acids: CASSNRDTNQPQHF.

This chain connects TRBV7-2 to TRBJ2-7; D may be TRBD1 or TRBD2 (5 bases each). In germline, CDR1 is SGHTA, CDR2 FQGNSA. Trimming left V 3 bases short and J 3 bases short, with 9 bases between. The CDR3 has 13 amino acids. The DNA for the CDR3 is TGTGCCAGCAGCTTCATGAGGGGCTACGAGCAGTACTTC. Translation gives CASSFMRGYEQYF.

The chain couples TRBV19 to TRBJ1-2; maybe TRBD1 (5 bases). There are 13 residues in the CDR3. The germline gives CDR1 LNHDA, CDR2 SQIVND (reference sequence). With 7 bases removed from V and 8 bases from J, the gap between germline ends came to 17 bases. CDR3 sequence reads: CASTSRGDWGYTF. CDR3 DNA sequence: TGTGCCAGTACCTCCCGAGGGGACTGGGGCTACACCTTC. The full variable domain, completed using reference TRBV19 and TRBJ1-2, is DGGITQSPKYLFRKEGQNVTLSCEQNLNHDAMYWYRQDPGQGLRLIYYSQIVNDFQKGDIAEGYSVSREKKESFPLTVTSAQKNPTAFYLCASTSRGDWGYTFGSGTRLTVV.

The chain employs TRBV7-2 and TRBJ2-7; 7 bases line up with TRBD2. Germline values: CDR1 SGHTA, CDR2 FQGNSA. Trimming at V came to 3 bases and at J to 6 bases, leaving 5 bases not matched to a gene. This CDR3 spans 13 amino acids. The CDR3 sequence is CASSFRLASEQYF. CDR3 sequence (DNA): TGTGCCAGCAGCTTTCGACTAGCCTCCGAGCAGTACTTC.

This clone was observed once. The rearrangement joins TRBV7-2 to TRBJ1-1, with 11 bases identical to TRBD1. V shed 6 bases and J 5 bases; nucleotides not matched to a gene: 5. The CDR3 consists of 14 residues. Germline V gene data show CDR1 as SGHTA and CDR2 as FQGNSA. As DNA, the CDR3 is TGTGCCAGCAGGGGGACAGGGGGTGTTACTGAAGCTTTCTTT. It is translated as CASRGTGGVTEAFF. The full variable domain, its missing parts supplied by reference TRBV7-2 and TRBJ1-1, is GAGVSQSPSNKVTEKGKDVELRCDPISGHTALYWYRQSLGQGLEFLIYFQGNSAPDKSGLPSDRFSAERTGGSVSTLTIQRTQQEDSAVYLCASRGTGGVTEAFFGQGTRLTVV.